This T cell receptor beta chain appears in the sequencing data of a study of human T cells and chemical hapten exposure. On the study more broadly: There were per-sample TCR yield variations, arising mainly from small pooled library volume differences.

This CDR3 is built from 11 residues. The germline V gene has CDR1 SQVTM and CDR2 ANQGSEA. Trimming cost V 3 bases and J 7 bases; bases outside gene matches: 0. Time point described: pre-sensitization, week 0. Treatment reported: therapeutic diphenylcyclopropenone sensitization with weekly scalp DPC. TCRdb re-called the RACE reads with MiXCR, one entry per CDR3 protein. The table has over 300,000 distinct CDR3 sequences, 4.5% to 5.5% seen once. This clonotype was recorded a few times. The sample here was whole blood, taken in connection with sensitization to the hapten diphenylcyclopropenone (DPC). The chain employs TRBV29-1 and TRBJ2-1, with 7 positions matching TRBD2. The TCR originated in a woman between 50 and 59 years old with alopecia areata. Some clones in this sample may be carry-over from other donors' samples. CDR3 in DNA: TGCAGCGTTGACGGGGGGAATGAGCAGTTCTTC. Amino acids: CSVDGGNEQFF.